These 11 T cell receptor beta chains came from one sample sequenced in a study of T cell repertoires in cytomegalovirus infection. TCRdb re-called the reads with MiXCR, one entry per CDR3 protein. Of roughly 500,000 distinct CDR3 sequences listed, around 11% are singletons. Sequencing used PBMCs. These receptor sequences come from a human donor in good health (CMV status not recorded). Some clones in this sample may be carry-over from other donors' samples.

This clonotype was detected many times. The J gene is TRBJ1-1, the V gene TRBV5-5; perhaps TRBD1 as D (6 bases). The CDR3 has 12 amino acids. Germline CDR1 is SGHKS and CDR2 is YYEKEE (reference sequence). V shed 3 bases and J shed 8 bases, with 11 bases lying between them. This chain's CDR3 is CASSSPDREAFF. In DNA form, the CDR3 reads TGTGCCAGCAGCTCCCCCGACAGGGAAGCTTTCTTT.

This clonotype was observed at least ten times. V gene TRBV4-2 combines with J gene TRBJ1-5; TRBD1 is a possible D gene (5 bases). V gave up 1 base and J gave up 1 base, with 11 bases separating them. Germline values: CDR1 LGHNA, CDR2 YNFKEQ. This CDR3 contains 16 residues. CDR3 sequence reads: CASSQGRGESNQPQHF. The CDR3 DNA follows: TGTGCCAGCAGCCAAGGGAGAGGGGAGAGCAATCAGCCCCAGCATTTT.

This clonotype was recorded at least ten times. V is TRBV6-6 and J is TRBJ2-1; 7 nucleotides line up with TRBD2. The CDR3 totals 20 residues. Germline CDR1 is MNHNY and CDR2 is SVGAGI (reference sequence). V trimming: 0 bases; J trimming: 0 bases; junction bases outside the gene matches: 14. The CDR3 region is CASSYSPYGVAGASYNEQFF. For the CDR3, the DNA is TGTGCCAGCAGTTACTCCCCTTACGGGGTAGCGGGTGCCTCCTACAATGAGCAGTTCTTC.

There are a few counts of this clonotype. The rearrangement links TRBV20-1 to TRBJ1-2, with 9 bases fitting TRBD1. This CDR3 contains 14 residues. Germline V gives CDR1 DFQATT, CDR2 SNEGSKA (reference sequence). This chain's CDR3 is CSWTGAGSDYGYTF. CDR3 DNA sequence: TGCAGCTGGACAGGGGCGGGATCGGACTATGGCTACACCTTC.

This clonotype was seen a handful of times. The chain is built from TRBV27 and TRBJ2-2; D unclear. The length of the CDR3 is 13 residues. Germline CDR1 MNHEY, CDR2 SMNVEV (reference sequence). Trimming shortened V by 3 bases and J by 6 bases, and 8 bases separated the two germline ends. CDR3 nucleotides: TGTGCCAGCAGTTTCCCATGGTCCGGGGAGCTGTTTTTT. It codes for CASSFPWSGELFF.

This clonotype occurred a few times. The chain links TRBV29-1 to TRBJ2-6; D unclear. From germline, CDR1 is SQVTM and CDR2 ANQGSEA. The CDR3 is 13 amino acids. V shed 5 bases and J shed 0 bases, with 5 bases lying between them. CDR3 amino acids: CSVRRSGANVLTF. CDR3 in DNA: TGCAGCGTTCGGCGCTCTGGGGCCAACGTCCTGACTTTC.

This clonotype was picked up many times. This chain links TRBV24-1 with TRBJ2-1; maybe TRBD1 (6 bases). The germline V and J ends were trimmed by 1 base and 1 base, with 10 bases remaining between them. The CDR3 is 16 residues long. Germline lookup yields CDR1 KGHDR and CDR2 SFDVKD. CDR3 nucleotides: TGTGCCACCAGTGATTTTGGGGGCTTGTCCTACAATGAGCAGTTCTTC. It yields the protein CATSDFGGLSYNEQFF.

Only a few counts were recorded for this clonotype. V and J are TRBV5-5 and TRBJ2-1, with TRBD2 as a possible D gene (6 bases). Trimming pared 4 bases from V and 7 bases from J, leaving 12 bases between. Germline CDR1 is SGHKS and CDR2 is YYEKEE (reference sequence). There are 13 residues in the CDR3. CDR3 loop: CASSLEGWNEQFF. For the CDR3, the DNA is TGTGCCAGCAGCCTGGAGGGATGGAATGAGCAGTTCTTC. The full variable domain, its missing parts supplied by reference TRBV5-5 and TRBJ2-1, is DAGVTQSPTHLIKTRGQQVTLRCSPISGHKSVSWYQQVLGQGPQFIFQYYEKEERGRGNFPDRFSARQFPNYSSELNVNALLLGDSALYLCASSLEGWNEQFFGPGTRLTVL.

This clonotype was seen ten or more times. The chain recombines TRBV7-6 with TRBJ1-2; possibly TRBD1 for D (6 bases). V gave up 0 bases and J gave up 4 bases, with 9 bases separating them. The CDR3 is made up of 14 amino acids. Germline assignment: CDR1 SGHVS and CDR2 FNYEAQ. The CDR3: CASSLALTGYGYTF. DNA for the CDR3: TGTGCCAGCAGCTTAGCGTTGACAGGCTATGGCTACACCTTC. Based on the CDR3 plus reference TRBV7-6 and TRBJ1-2, the full variable domain is GAGVSQSPRYKVTKRGQDVALRCDPISGHVSLYWYRQALGQGPEFLTYFNYEAQQDKSGLPNDRFSAERPEGSISTLTIQRTEQRDSAMYRCASSLALTGYGYTFGSGTRLTVV.

This clonotype was counted at least ten times. This chain joins TRBV6-1 and TRBJ2-5; possible D gene TRBD2, 5 bases. The CDR3 spans 13 residues. From germline, CDR1 is MNHNS and CDR2 SASEGT. V lost 2 bases and J lost 4, with 8 bases in between. The CDR3: CASSERGGETQYF. Written as DNA, the CDR3 is TGTGCCAGCAGTGAAAGAGGAGGAGAGACCCAGTACTTC.

The table lists this clonotype with many counts. V and J are TRBV28 and TRBJ2-7, with D uncertain. Germline V gene data show CDR1 as MDHEN and CDR2 as SYDVKM. Trimming shortened V by 3 bases and J by 7 bases, and 19 bases separated the two germline ends. The CDR3 extends over 15 amino acids. CDR3 DNA: TGTGCCAGCAGTTTCGGTGGGGTGGCCTCCAGGGAGCAGTACTTC. Protein: CASSFGGVASREQYF.